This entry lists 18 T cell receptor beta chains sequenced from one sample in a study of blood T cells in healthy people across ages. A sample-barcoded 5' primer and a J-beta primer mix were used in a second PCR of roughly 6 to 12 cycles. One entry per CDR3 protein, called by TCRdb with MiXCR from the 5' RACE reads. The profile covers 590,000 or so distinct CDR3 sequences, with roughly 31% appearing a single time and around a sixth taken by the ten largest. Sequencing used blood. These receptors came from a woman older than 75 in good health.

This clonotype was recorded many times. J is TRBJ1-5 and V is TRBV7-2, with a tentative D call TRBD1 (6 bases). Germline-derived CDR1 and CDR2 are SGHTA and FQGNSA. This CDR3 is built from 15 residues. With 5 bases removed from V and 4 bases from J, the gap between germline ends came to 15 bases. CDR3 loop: CASSEGQGENQPQHF. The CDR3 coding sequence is TGTGCCAGCAGCGAGGGACAAGGGGAGAATCAGCCCCAGCATTTT. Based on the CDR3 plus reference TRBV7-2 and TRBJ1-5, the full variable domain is GAGVSQSPSNKVTEKGKDVELRCDPISGHTALYWYRQSLGQGLEFLIYFQGNSAPDKSGLPSDRFSAERTGGSVSTLTIQRTQQEDSAVYLCASSEGQGENQPQHFGDGTRLSIL.

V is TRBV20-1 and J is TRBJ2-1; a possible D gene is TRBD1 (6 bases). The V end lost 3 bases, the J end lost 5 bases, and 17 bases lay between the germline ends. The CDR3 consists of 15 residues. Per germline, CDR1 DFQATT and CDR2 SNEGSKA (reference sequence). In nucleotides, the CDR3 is TGCAGTGCTAGGCCTCCGGGGACACGTAACAATGAGCAGTTCTTC. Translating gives CSARPPGTRNNEQFF.

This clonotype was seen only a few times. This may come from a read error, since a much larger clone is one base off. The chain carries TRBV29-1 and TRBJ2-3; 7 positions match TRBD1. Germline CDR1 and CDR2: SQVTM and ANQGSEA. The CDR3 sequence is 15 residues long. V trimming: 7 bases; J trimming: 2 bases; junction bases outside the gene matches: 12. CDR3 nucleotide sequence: TGCAGCGGCGGCAGGGGGTCCGGCTCCACAGATACGCAGTATTTT. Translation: CSGGRGSGSTDTQYF.

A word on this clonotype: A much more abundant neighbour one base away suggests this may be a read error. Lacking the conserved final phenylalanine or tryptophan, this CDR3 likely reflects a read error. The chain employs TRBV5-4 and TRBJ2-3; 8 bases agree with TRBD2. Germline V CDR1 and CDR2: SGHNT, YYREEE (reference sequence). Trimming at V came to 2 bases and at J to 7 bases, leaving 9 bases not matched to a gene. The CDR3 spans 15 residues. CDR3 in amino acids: CASSLVGGAINTQYV. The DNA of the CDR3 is TGTGCCAGCAGCTTAGTCGGGGGGGCTATTAATACGCAGTATGTT.

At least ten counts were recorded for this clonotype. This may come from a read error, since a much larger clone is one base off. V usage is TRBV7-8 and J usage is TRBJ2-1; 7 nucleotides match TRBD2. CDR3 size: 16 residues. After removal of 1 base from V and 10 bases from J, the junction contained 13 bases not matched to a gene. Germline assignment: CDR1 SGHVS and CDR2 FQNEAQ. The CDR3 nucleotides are TGTGCCAGCAGCTTAGAATTTAGCCCAGTGGGGGGGGAGCAGTTCTTC. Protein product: CASSLEFSPVGGEQFF. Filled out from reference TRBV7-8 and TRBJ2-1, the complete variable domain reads GAGVSQSPRYKVAKRGQDVALRCDPISGHVSLFWYQQALGQGPEFLTYFQNEAQLDKSGLPSDRFFAERPEGSVSTLKIQRTQQEDSAVYLCASSLEFSPVGGEQFFGPGTRLTVL.

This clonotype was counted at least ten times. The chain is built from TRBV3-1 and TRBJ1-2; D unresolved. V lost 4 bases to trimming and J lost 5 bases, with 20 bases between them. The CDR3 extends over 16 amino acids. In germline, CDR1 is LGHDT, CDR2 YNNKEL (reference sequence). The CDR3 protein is CASSPTPFFQWYGYTF. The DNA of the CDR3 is TGTGCCAGCAGCCCTACCCCCTTTTTCCAGTGGTATGGCTACACCTTC.

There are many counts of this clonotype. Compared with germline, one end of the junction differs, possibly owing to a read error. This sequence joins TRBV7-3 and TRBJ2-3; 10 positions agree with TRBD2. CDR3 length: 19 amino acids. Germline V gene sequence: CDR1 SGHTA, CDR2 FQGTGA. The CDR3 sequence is CASSITRSGGAVKGVTQYF. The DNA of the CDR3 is TGTGCCAGCAGCATAACGAGGAGCGGGGGGGCGGTGAAGGGAGTCACGCAGTATTTT.

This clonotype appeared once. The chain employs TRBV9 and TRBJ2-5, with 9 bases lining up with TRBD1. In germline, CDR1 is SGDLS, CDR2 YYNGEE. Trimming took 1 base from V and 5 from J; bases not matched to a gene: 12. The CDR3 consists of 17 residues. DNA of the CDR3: TGTGCCAGCAGCGTACAAACCGGGACAGGGATTTTCGAGACCCAGTACTTC. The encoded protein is CASSVQTGTGIFETQYF. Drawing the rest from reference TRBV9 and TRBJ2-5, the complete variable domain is DSGVTQTPKHLITATGQRVTLRCSPRSGDLSVYWYQQSLDQGLQFLIQYYNGEERAKGNILERFSAQQFPDLHSELNLSSLELGDSALYFCASSVQTGTGIFETQYFGPGTRLLVL.

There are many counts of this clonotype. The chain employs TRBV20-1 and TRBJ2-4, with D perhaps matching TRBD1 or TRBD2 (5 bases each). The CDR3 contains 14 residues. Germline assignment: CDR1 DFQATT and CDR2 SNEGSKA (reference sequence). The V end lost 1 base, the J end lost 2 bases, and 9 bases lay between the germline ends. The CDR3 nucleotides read TGCAGTGCTAGAGGGGACGGAACCAAAAACATTCAGTACTTC. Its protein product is CSARGDGTKNIQYF.

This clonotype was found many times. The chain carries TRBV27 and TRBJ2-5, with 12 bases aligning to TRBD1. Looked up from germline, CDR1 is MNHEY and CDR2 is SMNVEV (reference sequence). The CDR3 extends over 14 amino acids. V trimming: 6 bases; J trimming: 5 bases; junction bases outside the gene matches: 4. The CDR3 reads CASSHGTGGETQYF. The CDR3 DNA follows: TGTGCCAGCAGCCACGGGACAGGGGGCGAGACCCAGTACTTC.

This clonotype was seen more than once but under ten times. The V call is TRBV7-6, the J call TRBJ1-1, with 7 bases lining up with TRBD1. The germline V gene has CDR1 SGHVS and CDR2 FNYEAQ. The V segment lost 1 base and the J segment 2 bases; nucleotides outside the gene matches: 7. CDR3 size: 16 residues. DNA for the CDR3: TGTGCCAGCAGCTTAGGGCCGGGACAGAGAAACACTGAAGCTTTCTTT. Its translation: CASSLGPGQRNTEAFF.

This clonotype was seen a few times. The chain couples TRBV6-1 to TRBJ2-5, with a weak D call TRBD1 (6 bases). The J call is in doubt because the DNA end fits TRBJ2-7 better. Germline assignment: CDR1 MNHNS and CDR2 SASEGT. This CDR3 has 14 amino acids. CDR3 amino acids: CASTDGPGAYEQYF. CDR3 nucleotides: TGTGCCAGCACGGACGGTCCAGGGGCCTACGAGCAGTACTTC.

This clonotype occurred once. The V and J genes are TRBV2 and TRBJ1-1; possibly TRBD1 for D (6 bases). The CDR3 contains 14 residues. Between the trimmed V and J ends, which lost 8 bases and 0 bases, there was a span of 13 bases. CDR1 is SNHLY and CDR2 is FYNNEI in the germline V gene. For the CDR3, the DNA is TGTGCCAGCGGGGAGGGGGTCATGAACACTGAAGCTTTCTTT. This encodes CASGEGVMNTEAFF.

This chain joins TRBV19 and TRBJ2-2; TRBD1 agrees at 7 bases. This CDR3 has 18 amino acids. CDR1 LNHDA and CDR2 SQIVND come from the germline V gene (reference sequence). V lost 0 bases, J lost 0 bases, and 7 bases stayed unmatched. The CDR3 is CASSIDLGDSANTGELFF. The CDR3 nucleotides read TGTGCCAGTAGTATAGATCTGGGGGACAGCGCGAACACCGGGGAGCTGTTTTTT.

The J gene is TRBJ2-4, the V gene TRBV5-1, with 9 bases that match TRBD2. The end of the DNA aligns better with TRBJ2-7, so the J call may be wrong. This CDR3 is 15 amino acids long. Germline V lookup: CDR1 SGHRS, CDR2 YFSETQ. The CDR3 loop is CASSWVAGDNHEQYF. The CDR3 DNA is TGCGCCAGCAGCTGGGTAGCGGGAGACAACCACGAGCAGTACTTC.

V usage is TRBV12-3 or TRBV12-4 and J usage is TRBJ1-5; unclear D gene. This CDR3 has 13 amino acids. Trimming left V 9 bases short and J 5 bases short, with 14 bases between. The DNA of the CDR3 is TGTGCCAGTCGATCTGGGTGGGATCAGCCCCAGCATTTT. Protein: CASRSGWDQPQHF.

The CDR3 sequence: CASSFVTGGKETQYF. In DNA, the CDR3 is TGTGCCAGCAGTTTCGTCACGGGGGGGAAAGAGACCCAGTACTTC. This sequence joins TRBV28 and TRBJ2-5; 8 bases line up with TRBD2. Germline CDR1 is MDHEN and CDR2 is SYDVKM. V lost 3 bases and J lost 3; bases outside the gene matches: 6. The CDR3 has 15 amino acids.

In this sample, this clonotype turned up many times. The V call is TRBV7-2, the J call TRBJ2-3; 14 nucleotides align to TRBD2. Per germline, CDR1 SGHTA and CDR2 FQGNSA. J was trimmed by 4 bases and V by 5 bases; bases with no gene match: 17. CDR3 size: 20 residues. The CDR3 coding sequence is TGTGCCAGCAGCCGAACTCCTACGACTAGCGGGGGGGGGCGAGCAGATACGCAGTATTTT. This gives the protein CASSRTPTTSGGGRADTQYF.